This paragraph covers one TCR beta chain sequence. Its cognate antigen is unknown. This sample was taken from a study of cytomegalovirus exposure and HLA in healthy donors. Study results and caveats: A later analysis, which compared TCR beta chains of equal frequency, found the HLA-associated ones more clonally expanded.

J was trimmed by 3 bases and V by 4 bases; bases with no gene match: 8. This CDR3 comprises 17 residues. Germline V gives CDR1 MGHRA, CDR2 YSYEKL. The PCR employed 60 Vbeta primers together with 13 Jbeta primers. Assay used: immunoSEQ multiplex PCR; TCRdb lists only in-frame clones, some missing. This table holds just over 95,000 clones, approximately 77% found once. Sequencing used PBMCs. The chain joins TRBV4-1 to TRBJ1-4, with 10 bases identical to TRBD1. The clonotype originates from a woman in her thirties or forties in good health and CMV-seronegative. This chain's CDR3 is CASSPPGTGASNEKLFF. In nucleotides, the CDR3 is TGCGCCAGCAGCCCCCCCGGGACAGGGGCCTCTAATGAAAAACTGTTTTTT.